Below, 29 T cell receptor beta chains from the same sample are listed, as sequenced in a study of radiation and T cells in renal cell carcinoma. As for time point: blood 4 weeks post-SBRT, at nephrectomy. Noted treatment: 15 Gy SBRT to primary tumor, nephrectomy 4 weeks later. Clones were read by immunoSEQ multiplex PCR, and TCRdb kept only the in-frame ones, dropping some. The data contain roughly 80,000 clones, 70% to 90% of them seen just once; the ten biggest clones take up approximately 2.3%. Source: blood, taken from a patient whose treatment included radiotherapy and nephrectomy. The receptor source for this set is a woman aged 60-75 years with renal cell carcinoma.

The chain carries TRBV7-6 and TRBJ2-1; tentatively, D is TRBD1 (5 bases). V dropped 1 base and J dropped 3 bases, with 16 bases sitting between them. Germline CDR1 reads SGHVS; CDR2 reads FNYEAQ. The CDR3 runs 17 residues. The CDR3: CASSLGPQGLSYNEQFF. The DNA of the CDR3 is TGTGCCAGCAGCTTAGGTCCCCAGGGTCTCAGCTACAATGAGCAGTTCTTC.

V usage is TRBV6-5 and J usage is TRBJ1-2; 7 bases fit TRBD1. Germline-derived CDR1 and CDR2 are MNHEY and SVGAGI. Trimming took 8 bases from V and 5 from J; bases not matched to a gene: 5. This CDR3 region has 12 residues. CDR3 sequence (DNA): TGTGCCAGCTGGGACAGCCCATATGGCTACACCTTC. This codes for CASWDSPYGYTF.

The J gene is TRBJ2-1, the V gene TRBV9; D uncertain. CDR3 length: 16 residues. Germline V CDR1 and CDR2: SGDLS, YYNGEE. Between the trimmed V and J ends, which lost 0 bases and 8 bases, there was a span of 18 bases. The CDR3 DNA is TGTGCCAGCAGCGTAGCTACACCGGTAGCCAGTCATGAGCAGTTCTTC. Protein product: CASSVATPVASHEQFF.

The J gene is TRBJ1-5, the V gene TRBV5-3; 8 bases line up with TRBD1. TRBV5-3 is filed as an ORF, its function uncertain. The CDR3 sequence is 15 residues long. V gave up 8 bases and J gave up 1 base; unmatched junction bases: 8. The CDR3 sequence is CASWPRTGSNQPQHF. The CDR3 DNA is TGTGCCAGCTGGCCCCGGACAGGGAGCAATCAGCCCCAGCATTTT.

The V gene is TRBV29-1, the J gene TRBJ1-2, with D maybe TRBD1 (5 bases). The V end lost 5 bases, the J end lost 5 bases, and 12 bases lay between the germline ends. The CDR3 is made up of 12 amino acids. Germline lookup yields CDR1 SQVTM and CDR2 ANQGSEA. CDR3 residues: CSVSPGPYGYTF. The CDR3 DNA reads as TGCAGCGTTTCCCCGGGACCTTATGGCTACACCTTC.

The chain uses TRBV6-5 and TRBJ1-2; D gene ambiguous. Germline CDR1 MNHEY, CDR2 SVGAGI. V was clipped by 5 bases and J by 8 bases, with 18 bases between them. The length of the CDR3 is 14 residues. The CDR3 DNA reads as TGTGCCAGCAGTGAACCCCCGCCGAGGGAAGGCTACACCTTC. Its protein is CASSEPPPREGYTF.

V is TRBV5-1 and J is TRBJ1-2; no firm D call. The V end lost 4 bases, the J end lost 0 bases, and 13 bases lay between the germline ends. CDR1 and CDR2 from the germline V gene are SGHRS and YFSETQ. CDR3 size: 15 residues. Here the CDR3 reads CASSPGDPSNYGYTF. The CDR3 region has the DNA TGCGCCAGCAGCCCTGGCGACCCCTCTAACTATGGCTACACCTTC. The variable domain in full, completed from reference TRBV5-1 and TRBJ1-2, reads KAGVTQTPRYLIKTRGQQVTLSCSPISGHRSVSWYQQTPGQGLQFLFEYFSETQRNKGNFPGRFSGRQFSNSRSEMNVSTLELGDSALYLCASSPGDPSNYGYTFGSGTRLTVV.

The rearrangement links TRBV25-1 to TRBJ1-2; a weak D match, TRBD1 (5 bases). CDR1 and CDR2 from the germline V gene are MGHDK and SYGVNS. Deletions cut 3 bases from V and 8 bases from J, with 16 bases between. The CDR3 covers 14 residues. CDR3 region: CASSESTSRDGYTF. The CDR3 bases are TGTGCCAGCAGTGAGTCCACGAGCAGGGACGGCTACACCTTC.

The gene calls are TRBV6-1 and TRBJ2-7; D ambiguous. Trimming removed 2 bases from V and 4 bases from J, with 6 bases in between. This CDR3 has 12 amino acids. In germline, CDR1 is MNHNS, CDR2 SASEGT. For the CDR3, the DNA is TGTGCCAGCAGTGAAAGCCGTTACGAGCAGTACTTC. It is translated as CASSESRYEQYF.

This chain uses TRBV7-3 with TRBJ1-1; D unclear. This CDR3 contains 12 residues. CDR1 is SGHTA, CDR2 FQGTGA, per germline. Trimming removed 2 bases at V and 6 bases at J, with 7 bases between. CDR3 amino acids: CASSLGASEAFF. The CDR3 region has the DNA TGTGCCAGCAGCTTAGGCGCTTCTGAAGCTTTCTTT.

The V gene is TRBV5-1, the J gene TRBJ2-3, with TRBD2 as a possible D gene (5 bases). CDR1 is SGHRS, CDR2 YFSETQ, per germline. Trimming stripped 0 bases from V and 1 base from J, with 12 bases between. The CDR3 extends over 16 amino acids. The CDR3 spells CASSLGGQLGTDTQYF. In DNA, the CDR3 is TGCGCCAGCAGCTTGGGTGGCCAACTAGGCACAGATACGCAGTATTTT.

The chain employs TRBV4-2 and TRBJ1-2; D gene uncertain. The CDR3 runs to 11 residues. Germline CDR1 and CDR2: LGHNA and YNFKEQ. V lost 5 bases to trimming and J lost 7 bases, with 8 bases between them. CDR3 sequence: CASSSTLGYTF. CDR3 nucleotides: TGTGCCAGCAGCTCCACGCTTGGCTACACCTTC.

The chain couples TRBV4-3 to TRBJ2-1; perhaps TRBD2 as D (5 bases). CDR3 length: 16 residues. The V end was cut by 0 bases, the J end by 0 bases, with 9 bases between. Germline V lookup: CDR1 LGHNA, CDR2 YSLEER. In nucleotides, the CDR3 is TGCGCCAGCAGCCAAGAAGCGGAGAGCTCCTACAATGAGCAGTTCTTC. Its translation is CASSQEAESSYNEQFF.

The V gene is TRBV10-3, the J gene TRBJ2-5; TRBD2 might be the D (8 bases). The CDR3 extends over 15 amino acids. Germline V CDR1 and CDR2: ENHRY, SYGVKD. V gave up 7 bases and J gave up 4 bases, with 19 bases separating them. The DNA for the CDR3 is TGTGCCATCACCGGGGACAGCGGGAGTATAGAGACCCAGTACTTC. Its protein is CAITGDSGSIETQYF.

The genes are TRBV2 and TRBJ1-2, with D unresolved. Germline V gene sequence: CDR1 SNHLY, CDR2 FYNNEI. CDR3 length equals 11 residues. The V and J ends lost 10 bases and 6 bases respectively, with 12 bases between them. As DNA, the CDR3 is TGTGCCAAGAGGCGGAGCAATGGCTACACCTTC. Amino acids: CAKRRSNGYTF.

The chain combines TRBV7-9 with TRBJ2-3; possibly TRBD1 or TRBD2 for D (6 bases each). The CDR3 loop spans 16 amino acids. CDR1 is SEHNR, CDR2 FQNEAQ, per germline (reference sequence). V was pared by 4 bases and J by 0 bases, with 14 bases between. The CDR3 loop is CASSSPWGASTDTQYF. CDR3 DNA: TGTGCCAGCAGCTCCCCTTGGGGGGCGAGCACAGATACGCAGTATTTT.

Here the CDR3 reads CASSSAQDRENIQYF. CDR3 sequence (DNA): TGTGCCAGCAGTTCCGCACAAGATCGGGAAAACATTCAGTACTTC. The V gene is TRBV6-5, the J gene TRBJ2-4; D unresolved. The germline CDR1 and CDR2 sequences are MNHEY and SVGAGI. The CDR3 consists of 15 residues. Trimming removed 4 bases from V and 5 bases from J, with 15 bases in between.

On this clone: Other DNA sequences within the sample encode an identical CDR3. This chain links TRBV19 with TRBJ2-6, with D unclear. Trimming took off 3 bases at V and 0 bases at J, with 6 bases between the two ends. The germline CDR1 and CDR2 sequences are LNHDA and SQIVND (reference sequence). CDR3 length equals 15 residues. The DNA of the CDR3 is TGTGCCAGTAGTATCTCCGGCTCTGGGGCCAACGTCCTGACTTTC. It encodes CASSISGSGANVLTF.

This chain joins TRBV19 and TRBJ2-1; D unclear. This CDR3 contains 15 residues. Trimming removed 3 bases at V and 0 bases at J, with 9 bases between. CDR1 is LNHDA, CDR2 SQIVND, per germline (reference sequence). The CDR3 spells CASSMRLSSYNEQFF. The CDR3 nucleotides are TGTGCCAGTAGTATGAGGTTGAGCTCCTACAATGAGCAGTTCTTC.

The chain links TRBV4-2 to TRBJ1-3, with D possibly being TRBD1 (5 bases). Germline V gene sequence: CDR1 LGHNA, CDR2 YNFKEQ. V dropped 0 bases and J dropped 3 bases, with 15 bases sitting between them. This CDR3 comprises 17 residues. The CDR3 sequence: CASSQDHGTGGGNTIYF. For the CDR3, the DNA is TGTGCCAGCAGCCAAGACCACGGGACCGGGGGTGGAAACACCATATATTTT.

This clone was seen a single time. This sequence joins TRBV6-1 and TRBJ2-3; D possibly uses TRBD1 or TRBD2 (5 bases each). The V and J ends lost 5 bases and 1 base respectively, with 7 bases between them. The V gene's germline CDR1 is MNHNS and CDR2 SASEGT. The CDR3 runs 13 residues. CDR3 residues: CASSRGRTDTQYF. The CDR3 DNA is TGTGCCAGCAGTCGGGGCCGCACAGATACGCAGTATTTT.

This sequence joins TRBV5-1 and TRBJ1-2; 8 bases fit TRBD1. This CDR3 is built from 14 residues. CDR1 and CDR2 (germline): SGHRS, YFSETQ. The J segment lost 2 bases and the V segment lost 3 bases, leaving 3 bases of the junction unmatched. CDR3 bases: TGCGCCAGCAGCTCCGGACAGGGCAACTATGGCTACACCTTC. Translation gives CASSSGQGNYGYTF.

The chain is built from TRBV7-2 and TRBJ1-1; perhaps TRBD1 as D (5 bases). Trimming shortened V by 5 bases and J by 3 bases, and 19 bases separated the two germline ends. CDR3 length: 16 amino acids. Per the germline V gene, CDR1 is SGHTA and CDR2 is FQGNSA. This chain's CDR3 is CASSPLGGGVDTEAFF. The CDR3 DNA follows: TGTGCCAGCAGCCCGCTGGGGGGAGGGGTAGACACTGAAGCTTTCTTT.

The chain carries TRBV6-5 and TRBJ1-5, with no clear D. Germline-derived CDR1 and CDR2 are MNHEY and SVGAGI. The CDR3 loop spans 15 amino acids. The V and J ends lost 6 bases and 0 bases respectively, with 12 bases between them. Here the CDR3 DNA reads TGTGCCAGCAGGCTCCGGAGGTATAGCAATCAGCCCCAGCATTTT. It is translated as CASRLRRYSNQPQHF.

This sequence joins TRBV2 and TRBJ2-3; D is unclear. V lost 7 bases and J lost 4, with 9 bases in between. The CDR3 totals 12 residues. CDR1 SNHLY and CDR2 FYNNEI come from the germline V gene. CDR3 coding DNA: TGTGCCAGCAACCAGGTAGCAGATACGCAGTATTTT. Residues: CASNQVADTQYF.

The gene calls are TRBV19 and TRBJ2-6, with D hard to call. The CDR3 is 11 residues long. Germline CDR1 is LNHDA and CDR2 is SQIVND (reference sequence). The germline V and J ends were trimmed by 10 bases and 5 bases, with 6 bases remaining between them. For the CDR3, the DNA is TGTGCCACCCTCTGGGCCAACGTCCTGACTTTC. This codes for CATLWANVLTF.

This clone showed up just a few times. J is TRBJ2-1 and V is TRBV4-1, with D tentatively TRBD1 or TRBD2 (5 bases each). The CDR3 is 14 residues long. The germline gives CDR1 MGHRA, CDR2 YSYEKL. V was shortened by 5 bases and J by 0 bases, with 8 bases between the two germline ends. This CDR3 reads CASSFGTSYNEQFF. The CDR3 DNA follows: TGCGCCAGCAGCTTCGGGACCTCCTACAATGAGCAGTTCTTC.

V gene TRBV19 combines with J gene TRBJ2-7, with a weak D call TRBD2 (6 bases). The germline CDR1 and CDR2 sequences are LNHDA and SQIVND (reference sequence). This CDR3 is built from 15 residues. Trimming removed 8 bases from V and 1 base from J, with 18 bases in between. CDR3 sequence: CASAGSGAASYEQYF. For the CDR3, the DNA is TGTGCCAGTGCTGGTAGCGGAGCGGCTTCCTACGAGCAGTACTTC.

The chain uses TRBV13 and TRBJ1-2; 7 positions agree with TRBD1. With 6 bases clipped from V and 7 bases from J, the junction kept 8 bases outside the gene matches. CDR1 PRHDT and CDR2 FYEKMQ come from the germline V gene (reference sequence). The CDR3 is 13 residues long. The CDR3 DNA follows: TGTGCCAGCAGTCAAAAGGGGGCGCCTGGCTACACCTTC. Translating gives CASSQKGAPGYTF.